Presented here are 24 T cell receptor beta chains from one specimen sequenced in a study of blood T cells in healthy people across ages. Then a second PCR, running roughly 7 to 11 cycles, was carried out with a sample-barcoded 5' primer and a J-beta primer mix. MiXCR, applied by TCRdb to the 5' RACE reads, yields one record per CDR3 protein. The sample records fewer than 2,000,000 distinct CDR3 sequences, around 40% being singletons. The sequencing sample was made of blood. All receptors derive from a human donor in good health.

This clonotype has a single count. V and J are TRBV30 and TRBJ2-3; TRBD2 agrees at 7 bases. Germline V gene data show CDR1 as GTSNPN and CDR2 as SVGIG (reference sequence). V trimming: 3 bases; J trimming: 2 bases; junction bases outside the gene matches: 8. The CDR3 runs to 15 residues. CDR3 protein: CAWSAASGATDTQYF. In DNA form, the CDR3 reads TGTGCCTGGAGCGCGGCCAGCGGGGCCACAGATACGCAGTATTTT.

The chain links TRBV4-1 to TRBJ2-5; the D call may be TRBD1 or TRBD2 (5 bases each). In germline, CDR1 is MGHRA, CDR2 YSYEKL. V dropped 4 bases and J dropped 2 bases, with 14 bases sitting between them. This CDR3 is built from 15 residues. This chain's CDR3 is CASSLNQGPQETQYF. CDR3 in DNA: TGCGCCAGCAGCCTAAACCAGGGACCGCAAGAGACCCAGTACTTC.

The genes are TRBV12-5 and TRBJ2-7; 9 nucleotides agree with TRBD2. The CDR3 has 16 amino acids. With V trimmed by 0 bases and J by 4 bases, 7 bases remained unmatched. Germline V gives CDR1 LGHNT, CDR2 FRNRAP. CDR3 sequence: CASGLVKGLAIYEQYF. The CDR3, as DNA: TGTGCTAGTGGTTTGGTGAAGGGACTAGCAATATACGAGCAGTACTTC.

This clonotype was found a few times. The J gene is TRBJ1-6, the V gene TRBV9; tentatively, D is TRBD1 (6 bases). V lost 0 bases and J 8 bases, leaving 9 bases between the germline ends. The CDR3 sequence is 14 residues long. Germline loops: CDR1 SGDLS, CDR2 YYNGEE. CDR3 sequence reads: CASSVEQGDSPLHF. The CDR3 DNA reads TGTGCCAGCAGCGTAGAACAGGGTGATTCACCCCTCCACTTT. The complete variable domain, with remaining parts taken from reference TRBV9 and TRBJ1-6, reads DSGVTQTPKHLITATGQRVTLRCSPRSGDLSVYWYQQSLDQGLQFLIQYYNGEERAKGNILERFSAQQFPDLHSELNLSSLELGDSALYFCASSVEQGDSPLHFGNGTRLTVT.

This clonotype was counted at least ten times. J is TRBJ2-1 and V is TRBV9, with D perhaps TRBD1 or TRBD2 (6 bases each). The germline V and J ends were trimmed by 2 bases and 0 bases, with 9 bases remaining between them. Germline V gene lookup returns CDR1 SGDLS and CDR2 YYNGEE. The CDR3 covers 15 residues. The CDR3 coding sequence is TGTGCCAGCAGCGTCGAGGGGGGCTCCTACAATGAGCAGTTCTTC. Protein: CASSVEGGSYNEQFF.

This clonotype was picked up a small number of times. The rearrangement joins TRBV4-3 to TRBJ2-5, with D possibly TRBD2 on 5 matching bases. CDR3 length: 15 residues. The ends were cut back, 4 bases at V and 0 bases at J, with 12 bases in the middle. Per germline, CDR1 LGHNA and CDR2 YSLEER. The CDR3, as DNA: TGCGCCAGCAGCCGTTTCGGCGGGTACCAAGAGACCCAGTACTTC. Its protein product is CASSRFGGYQETQYF.

The J gene is TRBJ2-3, the V gene TRBV5-1; 7 bases agree with TRBD2. The V and J ends lost 0 bases and 4 bases, in that order; junction bases with no gene match: 11. Germline lookup yields CDR1 SGHRS and CDR2 YFSETQ. CDR3 size: 17 residues. The DNA of the CDR3 is TGCGCCAGCAGCTTGGCCAAGACTAGCTTCGTCGCAGATACGCAGTATTTT. Translating gives CASSLAKTSFVADTQYF.

The rearrangement uses TRBV29-1 and TRBJ1-3; no clear D. The V end was cut by 4 bases, the J end by 0 bases, with 4 bases between. CDR1 SQVTM and CDR2 ANQGSEA come from the germline V gene. The CDR3 extends over 12 amino acids. The CDR3 nucleotides read TGCAGCGTTGTCTACTCTGGAAACACCATATATTTT. This translates into CSVVYSGNTIYF.

The rearrangement links TRBV6-2 or TRBV6-3 to TRBJ2-4; perhaps TRBD2 as D (5 bases). The J call is uncertain, as TRBJ2-5 better fits the DNA end. The CDR3 has 15 residues. CDR1 and CDR2 (germline): MNHEY, SVGEGT. Here the CDR3 reads CASRQTPRGEGTQYF. The CDR3 DNA sequence: TGTGCCAGCAGACAGACTCCACGAGGTGAGGGGACCCAGTACTTC.

This chain connects TRBV7-2 to TRBJ2-3; the D gene is possibly TRBD1 (5 bases). Germline-derived CDR1 and CDR2 are SGHTA and FQGNSA. The CDR3 loop spans 14 amino acids. The V end lost 4 bases, the J end lost 1 base, and 9 bases lay between the germline ends. CDR3 protein: CASSWQGGTDTQYF. CDR3 in DNA: TGTGCCAGCAGCTGGCAGGGCGGCACAGATACGCAGTATTTT.

This clonotype was seen more than once but under ten times. The chain couples TRBV14 to TRBJ1-1; the D is unclear. CDR1 is SGHDN and CDR2 is FVKESK in the germline V gene. The CDR3 length is 14 residues. V lost 5 bases, J lost 1 base, and 11 bases lay in between. CDR3 in DNA: TGTGCCAGCAGCGATGGGCGGCGGAACACTGAAGCTTTCTTT. It specifies CASSDGRRNTEAFF.

The rearrangement links TRBV24-1 to TRBJ2-5, with D perhaps matching TRBD1 (5 bases). Per the germline V gene, CDR1 is KGHDR and CDR2 is SFDVKD. The CDR3 has 15 amino acids. V gave up 5 bases and J gave up 3 bases, with 15 bases separating them. The CDR3 DNA follows: TGTGCCACCAGTGGAAAGGACACCGGCAAAGAGACCCAGTACTTC. Amino acid sequence: CATSGKDTGKETQYF.

The chain recombines TRBV5-8 with TRBJ1-1; 7 bases line up with TRBD1. The CDR3 is 16 amino acids. Germline loops: CDR1 SGHTS, CDR2 YDEGEE. V was pared by 4 bases and J by 1 base, with 10 bases of the junction left unmatched. CDR3 in amino acids: CASSRNTGASNTEAFF. The CDR3 nucleotides read TGTGCCAGCAGCCGTAATACAGGGGCGTCGAACACTGAAGCTTTCTTT.

The chain employs TRBV20-1 and TRBJ2-7; TRBD2 agrees at 8 bases. V gave up 0 bases and J gave up 5 bases; unmatched junction bases: 12. The CDR3 runs to 16 residues. The V gene's germline CDR1 is DFQATT and CDR2 SNEGSKA (reference sequence). CDR3 protein: CSARDFYSGGSDEQYF. As DNA, the CDR3 is TGCAGTGCTAGAGATTTCTACAGCGGGGGTTCCGACGAGCAGTACTTC.

The chain joins TRBV12-3 or TRBV12-4 to TRBJ2-1; D is unclear. The CDR3 runs to 11 residues. Trimming took 2 bases from V and 12 from J, leaving 8 bases between them. The CDR3 nucleotides are TGTGCCAGCAGTTTACGACGAGGGCAGTTCTTC. This encodes CASSLRRGQFF.

This clonotype was counted only a few times. V gene TRBV5-1 combines with J gene TRBJ2-4, with 7 bases matching TRBD2. The J segment lost 5 bases and the V segment lost 6 bases, leaving 5 bases of the junction unmatched. The CDR3 is made up of 13 amino acids. Germline CDR1 reads SGHRS; CDR2 reads YFSETQ. For the CDR3, the DNA is TGCGCCAGCAAAGAGGCGGGGGAAAACATTCAGTACTTC. Its translation is CASKEAGENIQYF. The complete variable domain, with remaining parts taken from reference TRBV5-1 and TRBJ2-4, reads KAGVTQTPRYLIKTRGQQVTLSCSPISGHRSVSWYQQTPGQGLQFLFEYFSETQRNKGNFPGRFSGRQFSNSRSEMNVSTLELGDSALYLCASKEAGENIQYFGAGTRLSVL.

This clonotype was counted only a few times. V and J are TRBV6-5 and TRBJ1-2; perhaps TRBD1 as D (5 bases). V lost 0 bases and J lost 4, with 12 bases in between. CDR3 length: 15 residues. Germline V lookup: CDR1 MNHEY, CDR2 SVGAGI. CDR3 residues: CASSYSFRGFYGYTF. The CDR3 DNA is TGTGCCAGCAGTTACTCCTTTCGGGGGTTCTATGGCTACACCTTC.

This rearrangement joins TRBV7-2 to TRBJ2-1; 11 bases are shared with TRBD1. The CDR3 length is 13 residues. Germline CDR1 is SGHTA and CDR2 is FQGNSA. V lost 8 bases and J lost 10; bases outside the gene matches: 7. In DNA form, the CDR3 reads TGTGCCAGCTACCGGGACAGGGGGAACGAGCAGTTCTTC. Translation: CASYRDRGNEQFF.

The chain couples TRBV5-1 to TRBJ1-2; 9 bases line up with TRBD1. The CDR3 has 12 amino acids. CDR1 is SGHRS, CDR2 YFSETQ, per germline. V lost 5 bases to trimming and J lost 12 bases; unmatched junction nucleotides: 8. As DNA, the CDR3 is TGCGCCAGCAGGTTGCGACAGGGGGAAAACACCTTC. Amino acid sequence: CASRLRQGENTF.

This clonotype appeared a single time. The genes are TRBV13 and TRBJ2-1; no clear D. The germline CDR1 and CDR2 sequences are PRHDT and FYEKMQ (reference sequence). V gave up 1 base and J gave up 2 bases, with 9 bases separating them. The CDR3 spans 15 residues. The CDR3 spells CASSLVVLTYNEQFF. CDR3 DNA: TGTGCCAGCAGCTTAGTTGTTCTTACCTACAATGAGCAGTTCTTC. Full variable domain (remainder filled in from reference TRBV13 and TRBJ2-1): AAGVIQSPRHLIKEKRETATLKCYPIPRHDTVYWYQQGPGQDPQFLISFYEKMQSDKGSIPDRFSAQQFSDYHSELNMSSLELGDSALYFCASSLVVLTYNEQFFGPGTRLTVL.

This clonotype was counted between two and nine times. The CDR3 region has the DNA TGTGCCAGCAGCTTAATGCGGGGGGGTTCCAACGAGCAGTACTTC. This codes for CASSLMRGGSNEQYF. The chain uses TRBV7-2 and TRBJ2-7, with 9 nucleotides matching TRBD2. The CDR3 is made up of 15 amino acids. The V segment lost 2 bases and the J segment 5 bases; nucleotides outside the gene matches: 7. Germline V CDR1 and CDR2: SGHTA, FQGNSA. Supplemented by reference TRBV7-2 and TRBJ2-7, the full variable domain reads GAGVSQSPSNKVTEKGKDVELRCDPISGHTALYWYRQSLGQGLEFLIYFQGNSAPDKSGLPSDRFSAERTGGSVSTLTIQRTQQEDSAVYLCASSLMRGGSNEQYFGPGTRLTVT.

This clonotype showed up just a few times. V gene TRBV29-1 combines with J gene TRBJ1-1; TRBD1 aligns across 8 bases. Trimming removed 7 bases from V and 1 base from J; junction bases left unmatched: 11. The CDR3 is made up of 15 amino acids. CDR1 and CDR2 (germline): SQVTM, ANQGSEA. The CDR3 loop is CSAGPGQGWNTEAFF. Written as DNA, the CDR3 is TGCAGCGCTGGACCAGGACAGGGTTGGAACACTGAAGCTTTCTTT.

The chain carries TRBV3-1 and TRBJ1-2; weak D call: TRBD1 (5 bases). V was shortened by 4 bases and J by 4 bases, with 25 bases between the two germline ends. CDR1 and CDR2 (germline): LGHDT, YNNKEL (reference sequence). This CDR3 has 18 amino acids. The CDR3 loop is CASSPYPISTAGSYGYTF. CDR3 DNA: TGTGCCAGCAGCCCCTATCCCATTTCGACGGCAGGGTCCTATGGCTACACCTTC.

This rearrangement joins TRBV6-6 to TRBJ1-2; TRBD1 matches at 7 bases. The V gene's germline CDR1 is MNHNY and CDR2 SVGAGI (reference sequence). The CDR3 is 14 amino acids. Trimming at V came to 6 bases and at J to 4 bases, leaving 8 bases not matched to a gene. CDR3 protein: CASRGDSTIYGYTF. For the CDR3, the DNA is TGTGCCAGCAGGGGGGACAGCACTATCTATGGCTACACCTTC.